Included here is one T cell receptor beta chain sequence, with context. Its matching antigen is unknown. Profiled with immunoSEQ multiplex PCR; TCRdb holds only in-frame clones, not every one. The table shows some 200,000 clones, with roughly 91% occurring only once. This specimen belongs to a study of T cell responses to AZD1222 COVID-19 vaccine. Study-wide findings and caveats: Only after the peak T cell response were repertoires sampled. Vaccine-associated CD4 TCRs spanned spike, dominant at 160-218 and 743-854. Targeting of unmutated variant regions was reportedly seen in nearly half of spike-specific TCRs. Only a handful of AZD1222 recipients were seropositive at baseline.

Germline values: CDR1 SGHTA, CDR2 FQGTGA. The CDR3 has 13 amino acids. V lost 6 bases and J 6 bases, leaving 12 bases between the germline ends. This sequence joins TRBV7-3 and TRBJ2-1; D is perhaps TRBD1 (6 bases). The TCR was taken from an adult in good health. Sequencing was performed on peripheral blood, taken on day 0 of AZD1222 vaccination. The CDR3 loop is CASRSGVTNEQFF. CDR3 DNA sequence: TGTGCCAGCAGGTCAGGGGTCACCAATGAGCAGTTCTTC.